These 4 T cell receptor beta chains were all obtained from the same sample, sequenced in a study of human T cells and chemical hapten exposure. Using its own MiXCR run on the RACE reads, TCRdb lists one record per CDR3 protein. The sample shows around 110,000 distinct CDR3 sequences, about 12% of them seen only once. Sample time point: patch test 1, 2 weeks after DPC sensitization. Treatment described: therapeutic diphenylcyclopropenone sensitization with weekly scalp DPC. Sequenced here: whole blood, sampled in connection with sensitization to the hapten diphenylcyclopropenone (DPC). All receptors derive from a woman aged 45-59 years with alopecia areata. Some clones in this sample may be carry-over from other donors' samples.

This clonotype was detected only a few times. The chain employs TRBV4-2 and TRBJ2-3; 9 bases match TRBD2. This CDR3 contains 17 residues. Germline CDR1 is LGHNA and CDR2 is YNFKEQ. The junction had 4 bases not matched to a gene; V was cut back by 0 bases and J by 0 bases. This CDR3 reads CASSQDPSGTSTDTQYF. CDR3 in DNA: TGTGCCAGCAGCCAAGATCCTAGCGGGACGAGCACAGATACGCAGTATTTT.

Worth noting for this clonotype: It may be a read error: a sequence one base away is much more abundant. This chain's CDR3 is CASSPRGTIQYF. The DNA for the CDR3 is TGTGCCAGCAGCCCTAGGGGCACCATTCAGTACTTC. The V call is TRBV7-8, the J call TRBJ2-4; D may be TRBD1 (5 bases). CDR3 length equals 12 residues. CDR1 and CDR2 from the germline V gene are SGHVS and FQNEAQ. V was pared by 5 bases and J by 9 bases, with 11 bases between.

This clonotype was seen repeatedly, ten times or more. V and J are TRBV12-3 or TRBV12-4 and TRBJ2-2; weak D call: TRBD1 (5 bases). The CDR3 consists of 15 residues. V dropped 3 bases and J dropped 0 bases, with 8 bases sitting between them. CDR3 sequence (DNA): TGTGCCAGCAGTTTCAGGACAACGAACACCGGGGAGCTGTTTTTT. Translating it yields CASSFRTTNTGELFF.

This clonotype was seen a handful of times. The CDR3 bases are TGTGCCAGCAGTGGGGCAGGGGGGAATCAGCCCCAGCATTTT. Translating gives CASSGAGGNQPQHF. This chain joins TRBV12-3 or TRBV12-4 and TRBJ1-5, with 7 bases fitting TRBD1. This CDR3 contains 14 residues. V shed 5 bases and J 4 bases; nucleotides not matched to a gene: 5.